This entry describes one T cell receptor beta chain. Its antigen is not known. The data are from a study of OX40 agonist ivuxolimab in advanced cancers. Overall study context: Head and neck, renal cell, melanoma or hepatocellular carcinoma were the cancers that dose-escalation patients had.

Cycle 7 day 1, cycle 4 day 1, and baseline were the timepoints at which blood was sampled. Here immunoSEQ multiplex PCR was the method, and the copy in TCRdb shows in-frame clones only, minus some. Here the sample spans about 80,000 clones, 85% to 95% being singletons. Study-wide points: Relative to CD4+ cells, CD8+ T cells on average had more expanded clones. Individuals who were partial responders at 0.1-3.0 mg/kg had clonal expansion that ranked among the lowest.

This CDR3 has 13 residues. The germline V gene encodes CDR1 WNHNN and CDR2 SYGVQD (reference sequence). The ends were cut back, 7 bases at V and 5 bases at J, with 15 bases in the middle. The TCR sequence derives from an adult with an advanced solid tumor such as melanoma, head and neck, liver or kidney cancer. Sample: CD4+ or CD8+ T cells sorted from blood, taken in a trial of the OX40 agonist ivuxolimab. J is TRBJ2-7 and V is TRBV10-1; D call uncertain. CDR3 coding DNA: TGCGCCAGCACCGCGCAAGCGAGAGACGAGCAGTACTTC. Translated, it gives CASTAQARDEQYF.